A selection of T cell receptor beta chains follows, all from one sample in a study of shared clonotypes between healthy human individuals. This table comes from immunoSEQ multiplex PCR, and its TCRdb copy is limited to in-frame clones, with some not included. The sample carries 2 million to 3 million clones, roughly 92% recorded once. Sequencing was performed on naive CD4+ T cells sorted from blood. These receptors were obtained from a man younger than 35 in good health. Both conserved end residues are part of each CDR3. A D gene is named only where the DNA matches it firmly. Clone size, where shown, is once, few, many, or a class for clones that have expanded.

j_gene,abundance,v_gene,d_gene,CDR3nt,CDR3aa
TRBJ1-1,-,TRBV2,-,TGTGCCAGCAGTGAAGCAATCGAAGCTTTCTTT,CASSEAIEAFF
TRBJ1-1,-,TRBV6-1,TRBD1,TGTGCCAGTTGTAAGAGGGGGCAAACTGAAGCTTTCTTT,CASCKRGQTEAFF
TRBJ2-1,-,TRBV30,TRBD2,TGTGCCTACTTGGGACTAGCGGCCTCCTACAATGAGCAGTTCTTC,CAYLGLAASYNEQFF
TRBJ2-2,-,TRBV5-4,TRBD1,TGTGCCAGCAGCCCCGACAGGGTCACCGGGGAGCTGTTTTTT,CASSPDRVTGELFF
TRBJ2-1,-,TRBV11-2,-,TGTGCCAGCAGCCGGCCCAGCGGCCCCCAGTGGAATGAGCAGTTCTTC,CASSRPSGPQWNEQFF
TRBJ2-7,-,TRBV6-5,-,TGTGCCAGCAGTTACTCGTTCCAGTCCTACGAGCAGTACTTC,CASSYSFQSYEQYF
TRBJ1-1,-,TRBV4-2,TRBD1,TGTGCCAGCAGCCAAGCGGACAGGGGGAACACTGAAGCTTTCTTT,CASSQADRGNTEAFF
TRBJ2-1,-,TRBV18,-,TGTGCCAGCTCACCAGACGTCCATGAGCAGTTCTTC,CASSPDVHEQFF
TRBJ2-3,-,TRBV7-2,-,TGTGCCAGCGGCGGCATTAGCACAGATACGCAGTATTTT,CASGGISTDTQYF
TRBJ2-3,-,TRBV7-9,TRBD2,TGTGCCAGCAGCTGGGGACTAGCGGCGGATACGCAGTATTTT,CASSWGLAADTQYF
TRBJ2-2,-,TRBV9,-,TGTGCCAGCAGCACCGACAGCACCGGGGAGCTGTTTTTT,CASSTDSTGELFF
TRBJ1-5,-,TRBV18,TRBD1,TGTGCCAGCTCACCAATCGCTTGGACAGGGGCTGGAGATCAGCCCCAGCATTTT,CASSPIAWTGAGDQPQHF
TRBJ2-7,-,TRBV6-4,-,TGTGCCAGCACCTCCAGGCGGCGAGGCGAGAGCTACGAGCAGTACTTC,CASTSRRRGESYEQYF
TRBJ1-1,-,TRBV7-6,-,TGTGCCAGCAGCTTAGGACAGCGCAACACTGAAGCTTTCTTT,CASSLGQRNTEAFF
TRBJ1-3,-,TRBV19,-,TGTGCCAGTAGTCAACAGACCTCGGGAAACACCATATATTTT,CASSQQTSGNTIYF
TRBJ2-3,-,TRBV10-1,-,TGCGCCAGCAGTGAGTGGTTGGAGGGTACGCAGTATTTT,CASSEWLEGTQYF
TRBJ2-2,-,TRBV7-2,-,TGTGCCAGCACCTCGAGTTGGAACACCGGGGAGCTGTTTTTT,CASTSSWNTGELFF
TRBJ2-5,-,TRBV5-4,TRBD2,TGTGCCAGCAGCTTGGGAGGTAGCGGGAGTCCGGTAGAGACCCAGTACTTC,CASSLGGSGSPVETQYF
TRBJ2-3,-,TRBV25-1,TRBD2,TGTGCCAGCAGTGAAGGGGTAGCGGGGGGGCCGACAGATACGCAGTATTTT,CASSEGVAGGPTDTQYF
TRBJ2-3,-,TRBV28,TRBD2,TGTGCCAGCAGTTTATGGGCTAGCGGGACCGGCACAGATACGCAGTATTTT,CASSLWASGTGTDTQYF
TRBJ2-5,-,TRBV15,TRBD2,TGTGCCACCAGCAGAGATGGGGAGGGAGAAGAGACCCAGTACTTC,CATSRDGEGEETQYF
TRBJ2-1,-,TRBV30,-,TGTGCCTGGAGAAGTTTAAGCCTATTCTCCTACAATGAGCAGTTCTTC,CAWRSLSLFSYNEQFF
TRBJ2-2,once,TRBV28,TRBD2,TGTGCCAGCAGCTCTATGCGGGGAGCGGGGGGAACCGGGGAGCTGTTTTTT,CASSSMRGAGGTGELFF
TRBJ1-6,-,TRBV5-1,TRBD1,TGCGCCAGCAGCTCAGTTCGACAGGGGAGCTCCTATAATTCACCCCTCCACTTT,CASSSVRQGSSYNSPLHF
TRBJ1-2,-,TRBV7-9,TRBD1,TGTGCCAGCAGCGGGGACAGGGTTCAAAATGGCTACACCTTC,CASSGDRVQNGYTF
TRBJ2-2,-,TRBV13,-,TGTGCCAGCAGCGCTAGGGCCCCGACGGGACCCGGGGAGCTGTTTTTT,CASSARAPTGPGELFF
TRBJ1-2,-,TRBV5-1,-,TGCGCCAGCTCCCATGCGGTAGAATCCTATGGCTACACCTTC,CASSHAVESYGYTF
TRBJ2-5,-,TRBV5-4,-,TGTGCCAGCAGTCGCGACTGGGAAGAGACCCAGTACTTC,CASSRDWEETQYF
TRBJ2-7,-,TRBV27,TRBD1,TGTGCCAGCAGTTTATTTGGGACAGATTATTATACCTACGAGCAGTACTTC,CASSLFGTDYYTYEQYF
TRBJ1-2,once,TRBV6-5,-,TGTGCCAGCACTCGAGGGCGGGCTAACTATGGCTACACCTTC,CASTRGRANYGYTF
TRBJ2-1,-,TRBV7-2,TRBD2,TGTGCCAGCAGCTTAGTTTCCAGCGGGATCAATGAGCAGTTCTTC,CASSLVSSGINEQFF
TRBJ2-7,-,TRBV9,-,TGTGCCAGCAGCGCGCGGGCGGGACTCTCCTACGAGCAGTACTTC,CASSARAGLSYEQYF
TRBJ2-5,-,TRBV19,-,TGTGCCAGTAGTACCCCAAGGCACAGGGAGACCCAGTACTTC,CASSTPRHRETQYF
TRBJ1-6,-,TRBV6-5,-,TGTGCCAGCAGGGACACCCCGGTCCATTCACCCCTCCACTTT,CASRDTPVHSPLHF
TRBJ2-5,-,TRBV5-1,TRBD2,TGCGCCAGCAGCCTATCTAGCGGCCAAGAGACCCAGTACTTC,CASSLSSGQETQYF
TRBJ1-1,-,TRBV28,-,TGTGCCAGCAAAGAAGGGGACACTGAAGCTTTCTTT,CASKEGDTEAFF
TRBJ2-7,-,TRBV5-1,-,TGCGCCAGCAGTTACCAGGGGGGTACTGGCTACGAGCAGTACTTC,CASSYQGGTGYEQYF
TRBJ1-5,-,TRBV5-8,TRBD1,TGTGCCAGCAGCTTTAATCCAGGGGGCCTTGAGTACGTGAGCAATCAGCCCCAGCATTTT,CASSFNPGGLEYVSNQPQHF
TRBJ2-3,-,TRBV6-1,-,TGTGCCAGCAGTGAAAGGTGGGGGACTAGCACAGATACGCAGTATTTT,CASSERWGTSTDTQYF
TRBJ2-2,few,TRBV6-5,-,TGTGCCAGCAGTTCCGGGACAAGGAACACCGGGGAGCTGTTTTTT,CASSSGTRNTGELFF
TRBJ2-3,once,TRBV9,TRBD2,TGTGCCAGCAGCTATAGCGGGAGTAGGAGCACAGATACGCAGTATTTT,CASSYSGSRSTDTQYF
TRBJ2-7,-,TRBV6-5,TRBD1,TGTGCCAGCAGTCCACGGACAGGGGGTTACGAGCAGTACTTC,CASSPRTGGYEQYF
TRBJ2-7,-,TRBV28,TRBD1,TGTGCCAGCAGTTTATTTCGGGACAGGGCTGGCGAGCAGTACTTC,CASSLFRDRAGEQYF
TRBJ2-7,-,TRBV5-1,TRBD2,TGCGCCAGCAGCGTTACTAGCGGGGGGGCCGAGCAGTACTTC,CASSVTSGGAEQYF
TRBJ2-5,-,TRBV2,-,TGTGCCAGCTCGAGGGGGGAGGGAGGTCAAGAGACCCAGTACTTC,CASSRGEGGQETQYF
TRBJ1-2,-,TRBV6-1,-,TGTGCCAGCAGTGAAGTCCCGCCGCGATCCATTCCATATGGCTACACCTTC,CASSEVPPRSIPYGYTF
TRBJ1-5,once,TRBV30,-,TGTGCCTGGAGTGAGAGGTCGGGATTCTACCCTCGGAGCAATCAGCCCCAGCATTTT,CAWSERSGFYPRSNQPQHF
TRBJ2-5,once,TRBV2,TRBD1,TGTGCCAGCGCCTCGGACAGGGCTCAAGAGACCCAGTACTTC,CASASDRAQETQYF
TRBJ1-1,-,TRBV5-1,TRBD1,TGCGCCAGCAGCTTGGACCCACAGGGGGCAGGCACTGAAGCTTTCTTT,CASSLDPQGAGTEAFF
TRBJ2-7,-,TRBV7-2,-,TGTGCCAGCACCCTAAGGCCGGGGGCCTACGAGCAGTACTTC,CASTLRPGAYEQYF
TRBJ1-1,-,TRBV18,-,TGTGCCAGCTCACCAATCGTGAGAGAAGCTTTCTTT,CASSPIVREAFF
TRBJ2-3,-,TRBV7-2,TRBD2,TGTGCCAGCAGCCGAAGACTAGCGGGGACCACAGATACGCAGTATTTT,CASSRRLAGTTDTQYF
TRBJ2-3,-,TRBV7-9,-,TGTGCCAGCAGCTTCACCACCACAGATACGCAGTATTTT,CASSFTTTDTQYF